This TCR beta chain is from a study of cytomegalovirus exposure and HLA in healthy donors. Remarks on this clone: Its target is unknown.

PCR was performed using 60 Vbeta and 13 Jbeta primers. TCRdb's table, derived via immunoSEQ multiplex PCR, lists solely in-frame clones and lacks some. The data show roughly 150,000 clones, roughly 75% seen once. Study-level results: Previously analyzed data showed that most TCR beta V segments were productive at a frequency of about 90% or about 30%. Solely CMV serostatus was available to characterize immune exposure.

The donors gave bone marrow, and they were healthy. Trimming shortened V by 5 bases and J by 4 bases, and 10 bases separated the two germline ends. Germline CDR1 SEHNR, CDR2 FQNEAQ (reference sequence). The CDR3 is made up of 13 amino acids. The sample taken for sequencing was PBMCs. This TCR came from a man younger than 35 in good health and CMV-seropositive. V gene TRBV7-9 combines with J gene TRBJ2-3; D ambiguous. CDR3 protein: CASSPIGADTQYF. The CDR3 DNA is TGTGCCAGCAGCCCCATCGGTGCAGATACGCAGTATTTT.